Listed here is a single T cell receptor (beta chain). This clone was seen a handful of times. What antigen it recognizes has not been identified. Within one base of it there is no much larger clone, and no base qualities were kept. In the same sample, other DNA sequences code for this CDR3. This sample is drawn from a study of metastatic and nonmetastatic thyroid tumors (dated by TCRdb to 2018 to 2020). About the study as a whole: Repertoires were compared across peripheral blood and tumor or nodule tissue samples from malignant and benign thyroid patients.

No patient had received any treatment before thyroid surgery. Patient clinical samples collected from the early 2010s to the late 2010s were retrospectively analysed using T-cell receptor beta sequencing. Library preparation used PCR. Sequencing used an Illumina HiSeq 4000. High-throughput sequencing was used to profile the TCR beta-chain CDR3 region of every patient. As for the original processing: Drawing on CDR3 differences between clinicopathological groups, the researchers built a classifier meant to tell apart patients with distant-metastatic papillary thyroid cancer. The Shannon index was used to measure repertoire diversity, and the Morisita-Horn index was used to measure how similar tumor and blood repertoires were. TCRdb reworked the public reads: Q25 trimming with fastp, MiXCR clone assembly, productive beta chains retained. These V and J calls are TCRdb output, not the study's own analysis. This sample holds under 45,000 clones; 17% were observed only once. The ten largest account for around 9.9% of the sample.

The paper as a whole reports these results and caveats: In both blood and tumor samples, TCR beta diversity was reported to be significantly higher in malignant tumors than in benign nodules.

Sequenced input: tumor tissue. The source is a female donor with papillary thyroid cancer or a benign thyroid nodule (not recorded which). Some clones in this sample may be carry-over from other donors' samples.

CDR3 reads: CASSPLIAGGGNEQFF. The nucleotide sequence is TGTGCCAGCAGTCCCCTCATAGCTGGAGGGGGTAATGAGCAGTTCTTC. This receptor chain uses TRBV6-1 and TRBJ2-1; the D region may be TRBD1 or TRBD2, each matching 6 bases equally. Counted from cysteine to phenylalanine, this CDR3 has 16 amino acids. Only the CDR3 portion is preserved as DNA: 48 bases, with reading frame beginning at the first base. The V end loses 5 bases and the J end loses 7 bases, and a stretch of 21 bases separates them. CDR1 and CDR2, per the germline V gene, are MNHNS and SASEGT.